This TCR beta chain was sequenced in a study of cytomegalovirus exposure and HLA in healthy donors. Primers included in the PCR were 60 Vbeta and 13 Jbeta primers. Here immunoSEQ multiplex PCR was the method, and the copy in TCRdb shows in-frame clones only, minus some. The data hold roughly 110,000 clones, with around 80% observed a single time. The CDR3 runs 15 residues. Germline-derived CDR1 and CDR2 are MDHEN and SYDVKM. Trimming pared 7 bases from V and 2 bases from J, leaving 15 bases between. Sequenced sample: PBMCs. The source is a woman between 45 and 60 years old in good health and CMV-seropositive. J is TRBJ1-5 and V is TRBV28, with unresolved D. The CDR3 protein is CASTPPSVGNQPQHF. In DNA, the CDR3 is TGTGCCAGCACCCCCCCCTCGGTGGGCAATCAGCCCCAGCATTTT. Complete variable domain (other parts from reference TRBV28 and TRBJ1-5): DVKVTQSSRYLVKRTGEKVFLECVQDMDHENMFWYRQDPGLGLRLIYFSYDVKMKEKGDIPEGYSVSREKKERFSLILESASTNQTSMYLCASTPPSVGNQPQHFGDGTRLSIL.